The entry that follows covers one T cell receptor (beta chain) sequence. Trimming took 2 bases from V and 1 from J, leaving 14 bases between them. The CDR3 is made up of 16 amino acids. The germline CDR1 and CDR2 sequences are LNHDA and SQIVND (reference sequence). This sample stems from a study of T cell changes during pregnancy in multiple sclerosis. Sequenced by immunoSEQ multiplex PCR; TCRdb stores in-frame clones only, minus some. The sample holds about 94,000 clones, over 85% seen once. This chain joins TRBV19 and TRBJ1-1; tentatively, D is TRBD1 (5 bases). The sample here was peripheral blood, taken after pregnancy. This TCR came from a female donor with multiple sclerosis, enrolled in a pregnancy study. CDR3 sequence (DNA): TGTGCCAGTAGTATAAGGAGGGGCACTTCGAACACTGAAGCTTTCTTT. Its protein is CASSIRRGTSNTEAFF.